A single sample is the source of the 30 T cell receptor beta chains below, sequenced in a study of CD8 T cells in ankylosing spondylitis. TCRdb analysed the 5' RACE reads with MiXCR anew, one entry per CDR3 protein. This table holds approximately 92,000 distinct CDR3 sequences, about 9.1% found once. Sequencing was done on a sample of blood, either unsorted or a sorted T cell fraction (not recorded which). The receptors here all came from a male donor with ankylosing spondylitis or in good health (not recorded which).

This clonotype was observed many times. The chain links TRBV12-3 or TRBV12-4 to TRBJ1-2; possible D gene TRBD1, 5 bases. The CDR3 spans 15 residues. Between the trimmed V and J ends, which lost 7 bases and 0 bases, there was a span of 15 bases. The CDR3 loop is CASTRGHRANYGYTF. The CDR3 nucleotides are TGTGCCAGCACCAGAGGACATCGTGCTAACTATGGCTACACCTTC.

This clonotype was counted at least ten times. CDR3 sequence: CASSSETTVTSPLHF. CDR3 nucleotide sequence: TGTGCCAGCAGCTCCGAAACTACAGTAACTTCACCCCTCCACTTT. This chain connects TRBV7-6 to TRBJ1-6; no reliable D call. This CDR3 region has 15 residues. Germline V gene data show CDR1 as SGHVS and CDR2 as FNYEAQ. V lost 4 bases to trimming and J lost 9 bases, with 16 bases between them.

The sample holds many counts of this clonotype. This chain connects TRBV9 to TRBJ2-3; 11 bases match TRBD2. Trimming cost V 2 bases and J 3 bases; bases outside gene matches: 5. The CDR3 runs 16 residues. Germline-derived CDR1 and CDR2 are SGDLS and YYNGEE. The CDR3 protein is CASSVSLAGATDTQYF. CDR3 in DNA: TGTGCCAGCAGCGTCTCACTAGCGGGGGCTACAGATACGCAGTATTTT.

This clonotype was seen repeatedly, ten times or more. V usage is TRBV6-5 and J usage is TRBJ1-2; TRBD1 matches at 8 bases. Germline V CDR1 and CDR2: MNHEY, SVGAGI. CDR3 length equals 15 residues. V shed 2 bases and J 4 bases; nucleotides not matched to a gene: 6. CDR3 DNA: TGTGCCAGCAGTTACGAGTCAGGGGGCCCCTATGGCTACACCTTC. Its translation is CASSYESGGPYGYTF.

In its sample, this clonotype was seen many times. The chain has TRBV29-1 and TRBJ1-1, with D hard to call. The CDR3 consists of 12 residues. CDR1 is SQVTM and CDR2 is ANQGSEA in the germline V gene. V was trimmed by 5 bases and J by 0 bases, leaving 7 bases between them. CDR3 DNA sequence: TGCAGCGTTTCGGGGTTGAACACTGAAGCTTTCTTT. It encodes CSVSGLNTEAFF. Based on the CDR3 plus reference TRBV29-1 and TRBJ1-1, the full variable domain is SAVISQKPSRDICQRGTSLTIQCQVDSQVTMMFWYRQQPGQSLTLIATANQGSEATYESGFVIDKFPISRPNLTFSTLTVSNMSPEDSSIYLCSVSGLNTEAFFGQGTRLTVV.

Many counts were recorded for this clonotype. This sequence joins TRBV20-1 and TRBJ2-2; D gene unclear. Germline V gives CDR1 DFQATT, CDR2 SNEGSKA (reference sequence). Trimming shortened V by 0 bases and J by 6 bases, and 14 bases separated the two germline ends. The CDR3 totals 15 residues. CDR3 in DNA: TGCAGTGCTAGAGATATCAGTTCTTTCCCCGGGGAGCTGTTTTTT. This translates into CSARDISSFPGELFF.

This clonotype was detected ten times or more. The genes are TRBV11-2 and TRBJ2-3; 14 nucleotides agree with TRBD2. Per germline, CDR1 SGHAT and CDR2 FQNNGV. This CDR3 spans 18 amino acids. J gave up 6 bases and V 2 bases, and 10 bases lay outside the gene matches. The CDR3 loop reads CASSLSGTSGGPMDTQYF. The DNA of the CDR3 is TGTGCCAGCAGCTTATCAGGGACTAGCGGGGGACCTATGGATACGCAGTATTTT.

This clonotype was seen many times. The chain carries TRBV20-1 and TRBJ2-1; D may be TRBD2 (6 bases). The CDR3 totals 15 residues. Germline V gives CDR1 DFQATT, CDR2 SNEGSKA (reference sequence). Trimming took off 1 base at V and 0 bases at J, with 10 bases between the two ends. The DNA of the CDR3 is TGCAGTGCTAGAGTGCGGGGCAGCTCCTACAATGAGCAGTTCTTC. This encodes CSARVRGSSYNEQFF.

The genes are TRBV18 and TRBJ2-7; D gene unclear. From germline, CDR1 is KGHSH and CDR2 LQKENI. This CDR3 comprises 11 residues. Trimming cost V 4 bases and J 3 bases, with 4 bases left between them. CDR3 residues: CASSRDYEQYF. CDR3 sequence (DNA): TGTGCCAGCTCACGAGACTACGAGCAGTACTTC.

This clonotype was picked up a small number of times. This rearrangement joins TRBV9 to TRBJ2-7; weak D call: TRBD1 (6 bases). This CDR3 spans 17 amino acids. V gave up 4 bases and J gave up 5 bases, with 25 bases separating them. CDR1 and CDR2 from the germline V gene are SGDLS and YYNGEE. The CDR3, as DNA: TGTGCCAGCAGCCCCTTTTTCACAGGGCAGGGATACCACGAGCAGTACTTC. Amino acids: CASSPFFTGQGYHEQYF.

This clonotype was found many times. V gene TRBV10-3 combines with J gene TRBJ2-7; 11 bases align to TRBD1. The V gene end was trimmed by 8 bases and the J gene end by 6 bases; junction bases not matched to a gene: 6. The germline V gene has CDR1 ENHRY and CDR2 SYGVKD. There are 13 residues in the CDR3. The CDR3 protein is CAISEGQGVEQYF. The CDR3, as DNA: TGTGCCATCTCAGAGGGACAGGGGGTCGAGCAGTACTTC.

The table lists this clonotype with many counts. The chain combines TRBV7-6 with TRBJ2-7, with D unclear. This CDR3 is 18 amino acids long. Germline CDR1 and CDR2: SGHVS and FNYEAQ. Trimming left V 0 bases short and J 1 base short, with 19 bases between. The CDR3 coding sequence is TGTGCCAGCAGCTTAGCCCCGTCGCCTTTGGACGGGTCCTACGAGCAGTACTTC. This codes for CASSLAPSPLDGSYEQYF.

This chain joins TRBV7-2 and TRBJ2-5; 8 bases map to TRBD2. The CDR3 has 16 residues. V shed 5 bases, J shed 5 bases, and the junction held 13 bases outside the gene matches. The germline gives CDR1 SGHTA, CDR2 FQGNSA. CDR3 amino acids: CASSIPGGPVVETQYF. CDR3 DNA sequence: TGTGCCAGCAGCATCCCGGGGGGGCCTGTGGTTGAGACCCAGTACTTC. Complete variable domain (other parts from reference TRBV7-2 and TRBJ2-5): GAGVSQSPSNKVTEKGKDVELRCDPISGHTALYWYRQSLGQGLEFLIYFQGNSAPDKSGLPSDRFSAERTGGSVSTLTIQRTQQEDSAVYLCASSIPGGPVVETQYFGPGTRLLVL.

This clonotype was counted ten times or more. The genes are TRBV28 and TRBJ2-7; 13 bases agree with TRBD2. This CDR3 comprises 15 residues. Germline lookup yields CDR1 MDHEN and CDR2 SYDVKM. V dropped 7 bases and J dropped 4; count of bases not matched to a gene: 7. The CDR3 is CASITSGGESYEQYF. CDR3 coding DNA: TGTGCCAGCATCACTAGCGGGGGGGAAAGTTACGAGCAGTACTTC.

This clonotype was picked up a small number of times. V and J are TRBV29-1 and TRBJ2-2; D is possibly TRBD1 (6 bases). This CDR3 region has 14 residues. Germline V lookup: CDR1 SQVTM, CDR2 ANQGSEA. V lost 6 bases to trimming and J lost 2 bases, with 13 bases between them. The CDR3 spells CSVAQGPNTGELFF. Here the CDR3 DNA reads TGCAGCGTGGCACAGGGTCCTAACACCGGGGAGCTGTTTTTT.

This clonotype was found a few times. This chain joins TRBV9 and TRBJ2-1; TRBD1 aligns across 9 bases. Germline CDR1 reads SGDLS; CDR2 reads YYNGEE. This CDR3 contains 15 residues. J was trimmed by 10 bases and V by 4 bases; bases with no gene match: 12. CDR3 in DNA: TGTGCCAGCAGCCGAGGACAGGGGAGCTTAACCGAGCAGTTCTTC. Its translation is CASSRGQGSLTEQFF. The variable domain in full, with the rest retrieved from reference TRBV9 and TRBJ2-1, is DSGVTQTPKHLITATGQRVTLRCSPRSGDLSVYWYQQSLDQGLQFLIQYYNGEERAKGNILERFSAQQFPDLHSELNLSSLELGDSALYFCASSRGQGSLTEQFFGPGTRLTVL.

Many counts were recorded for this clonotype. CDR3 amino acids: CSVVQNTEAFF. Here the CDR3 DNA reads TGCAGCGTTGTGCAGAACACTGAAGCTTTCTTT. V gene TRBV29-1 combines with J gene TRBJ1-1; the D is unclear. This CDR3 is 11 amino acids long. Germline V CDR1 and CDR2: SQVTM, ANQGSEA. V lost 4 bases, J lost 1 base, and 4 bases lay in between.

This clonotype was recorded many times. The CDR3 region has the DNA TGCAGCGTCCCCCGGGGGCTAAGCAGATTCAATGAGCAGTTCTTC. Translation: CSVPRGLSRFNEQFF. This sequence joins TRBV29-1 and TRBJ2-1, with D possibly called TRBD1 or TRBD2 (6 bases each). This CDR3 is built from 15 residues. V was pared by 6 bases and J by 6 bases, with 21 bases between. CDR1 SQVTM and CDR2 ANQGSEA come from the germline V gene.

This clonotype came up a few times. At one boundary the junction diverges from the germline segment, which might be a read error. The CDR3: CARSFIGLTSNSNQPQHF. The CDR3 bases are TGTGCCCGCAGTTTTATCGGGCTCACCAGTAATAGCAATCAGCCCCAGCATTTT. This chain uses TRBV27 with TRBJ1-5; the D is unclear. Germline CDR1 reads MNHEY; CDR2 reads SMNVEV (reference sequence). The CDR3 has 18 amino acids.

The table lists this clonotype with a few counts. V is TRBV28 and J is TRBJ1-4; TRBD1 agrees at 8 bases. V lost 4 bases and J lost 5; bases outside the gene matches: 3. Looked up from germline, CDR1 is MDHEN and CDR2 is SYDVKM. This CDR3 region has 14 residues. The CDR3 reads CASSSRQGNEKLFF. CDR3 nucleotides: TGTGCCAGCAGTTCGAGACAGGGGAATGAAAAACTGTTTTTT.

V and J are TRBV12-3 or TRBV12-4 and TRBJ2-1, with TRBD2 matching 10 bases. This CDR3 has 15 amino acids. J was trimmed by 7 bases and V by 5 bases; bases with no gene match: 8. CDR3 nucleotides: TGTGCCAGCAGTGCCGATAGCGGGGGGTCTAATGAGCAGTTCTTC. It translates to CASSADSGGSNEQFF.

This clonotype came up a few times. This chain uses TRBV29-1 with TRBJ2-2, with TRBD2 identical over 12 bases. In germline, CDR1 is SQVTM, CDR2 ANQGSEA. The CDR3 is 19 amino acids. After removal of 4 bases from V and 4 bases from J, the junction contained 16 bases not matched to a gene. CDR3 loop: CSVAGWLAGGLTSTGELFF. The CDR3 DNA sequence: TGCAGCGTTGCAGGTTGGCTAGCGGGGGGGTTGACGAGCACCGGGGAGCTGTTTTTT.

About this clonotype: Mismatch with germline at one junction end may stem from a read error. The CDR3 reads CASGDCSWGGDGEQYF. The CDR3 nucleotides read TGCGCTAGTGGTGATTGTTCTTGGGGGGGCGACGGTGAGCAGTACTTC. V usage is TRBV12-5 and J usage is TRBJ2-7; D may be TRBD2 (7 bases). The CDR3 spans 16 residues. The germline V gene has CDR1 LGHNT and CDR2 FRNRAP.

This clonotype has a count of ten or more. CDR3 sequence: CASSLPSGTGGSDEQFF. DNA of the CDR3: TGTGCCAGCAGTTTGCCTTCCGGGACAGGGGGTTCGGATGAGCAGTTCTTC. The chain links TRBV27 to TRBJ2-1; 11 nucleotides line up with TRBD1. The V and J ends lost 3 bases and 8 bases, in that order; junction bases with no gene match: 12. The CDR3 has 17 amino acids. Per germline, CDR1 MNHEY and CDR2 SMNVEV (reference sequence).

This clonotype was recorded many times. The V and J genes are TRBV27 and TRBJ2-3; D is ambiguous. V was clipped by 3 bases and J by 6 bases, with 7 bases between them. This CDR3 is built from 12 residues. The germline CDR1 and CDR2 sequences are MNHEY and SMNVEV (reference sequence). The CDR3 DNA sequence: TGTGCCAGCAGTTTCTACCCGGATACGCAGTATTTT. As protein: CASSFYPDTQYF.

About this clonotype itself: This clone may be a read error of a much larger clone one base away. The DNA of the CDR3 is TGTGCCAGCAGCCCTCCTCGGGGTCCTACCTGCGAGCAGTACTTC. Translating gives CASSPPRGPTCEQYF. This sequence joins TRBV12-1 and TRBJ2-7; the D call in the table, TRBD2, was not verified against the DNA. TRBV12-1 is designated a pseudogene. The CDR3 loop spans 15 amino acids.

This clonotype was seen many times. This chain joins TRBV4-2 and TRBJ2-4, with D perhaps matching TRBD2 (5 bases). The CDR3 covers 13 residues. V was trimmed by 6 bases and J by 6 bases, leaving 12 bases between them. Germline V gene sequence: CDR1 LGHNA, CDR2 YNFKEQ. The CDR3 bases are TGTGCCAGCAGGGACTCCCTAATAAACATTCAGTACTTC. This translates into CASRDSLINIQYF.

Notes on this clonotype: This may be a read error: a much more frequent sequence differs by one nucleotide. This chain uses TRBV19 with TRBJ2-7; D is unresolved. The CDR3 length is 14 residues. Germline V gene sequence: CDR1 LNHDA, CDR2 SQIVND (reference sequence). The CDR3 region is CASSSWAESYERYF. CDR3 DNA sequence: TGTGCCAGTAGTAGCTGGGCCGAGTCCTACGAGCGGTACTTC. The entire variable domain, with the rest obtained from reference TRBV19 and TRBJ2-7, is as follows: DGGITQSPKYLFRKEGQNVTLSCEQNLNHDAMYWYRQDPGQGLRLIYYSQIVNDFQKGDIAEGYSVSREKKESFPLTVTSAQKNPTAFYLCASSSWAESYERYFGPGTRLTVT.

This clonotype came up many times. This chain connects TRBV2 to TRBJ2-1, with a weak D call TRBD1 (5 bases). Germline CDR1 is SNHLY and CDR2 is FYNNEI. V lost 6 bases to trimming and J lost 3 bases, with 27 bases between them. The CDR3 is 19 amino acids. The CDR3 region has the DNA TGTGCCAGCAGAATACTACACCCCGATGACAGTCCTAACTACAATGAGCAGTTCTTC. Amino acid sequence: CASRILHPDDSPNYNEQFF. The whole variable domain, filled in from reference TRBV2 and TRBJ2-1, reads EPEVTQTPSHQVTQMGQEVILRCVPISNHLYFYWYRQILGQKVEFLVSFYNNEISEKSEIFDDQFSVERPDGSNFTLKIRSTKLEDSAMYFCASRILHPDDSPNYNEQFFGPGTRLTVL.

This clonotype appeared many times. The rearrangement uses TRBV20-1 and TRBJ2-1; 10 nucleotides align to TRBD1. J lost 4 bases, V lost 5 bases, and 17 bases had no gene match. Germline V gene data show CDR1 as DFQATT and CDR2 as SNEGSKA (reference sequence). This CDR3 spans 18 amino acids. The CDR3 spells CSASPRVRDRGPYNEQFF. DNA for the CDR3: TGCAGTGCTTCCCCTAGGGTAAGGGACAGGGGACCATACAATGAGCAGTTCTTC.